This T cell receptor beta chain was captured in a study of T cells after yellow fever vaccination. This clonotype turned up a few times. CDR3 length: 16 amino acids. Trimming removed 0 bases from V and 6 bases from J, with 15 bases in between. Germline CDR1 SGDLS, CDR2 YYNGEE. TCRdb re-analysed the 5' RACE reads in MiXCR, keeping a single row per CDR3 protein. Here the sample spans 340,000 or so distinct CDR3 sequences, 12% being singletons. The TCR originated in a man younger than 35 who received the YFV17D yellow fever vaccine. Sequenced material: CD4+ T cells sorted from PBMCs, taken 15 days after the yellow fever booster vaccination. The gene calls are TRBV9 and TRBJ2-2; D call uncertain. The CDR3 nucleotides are TGTGCCAGCAGCGTAGGGGCAGGCCCTCTGGCCGGGGAGCTGTTTTTT. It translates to CASSVGAGPLAGELFF.